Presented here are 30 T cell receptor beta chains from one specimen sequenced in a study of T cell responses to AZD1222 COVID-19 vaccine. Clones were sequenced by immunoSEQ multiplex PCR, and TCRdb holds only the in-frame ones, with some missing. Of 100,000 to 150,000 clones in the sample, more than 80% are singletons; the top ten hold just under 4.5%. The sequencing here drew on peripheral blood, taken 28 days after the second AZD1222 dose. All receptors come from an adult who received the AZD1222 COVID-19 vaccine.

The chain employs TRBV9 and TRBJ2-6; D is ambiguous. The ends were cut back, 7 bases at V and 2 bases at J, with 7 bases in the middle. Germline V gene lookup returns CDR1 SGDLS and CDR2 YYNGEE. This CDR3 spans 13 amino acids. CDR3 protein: CASARTGANVLTF. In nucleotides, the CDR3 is TGTGCCAGCGCTCGGACTGGGGCCAACGTCCTGACTTTC.

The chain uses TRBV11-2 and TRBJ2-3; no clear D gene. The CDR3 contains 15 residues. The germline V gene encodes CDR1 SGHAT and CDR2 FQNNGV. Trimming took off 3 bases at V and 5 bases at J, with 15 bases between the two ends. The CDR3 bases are TGTGCCAGCAGCTTTGGGGTCGTGGGCGGAGATACGCAGTATTTT. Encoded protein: CASSFGVVGGDTQYF.

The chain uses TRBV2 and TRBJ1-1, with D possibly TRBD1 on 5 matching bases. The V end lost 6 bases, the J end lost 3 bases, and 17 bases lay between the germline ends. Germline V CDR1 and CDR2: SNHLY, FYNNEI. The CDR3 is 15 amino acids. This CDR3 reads CASRVAGRGDTEAFF. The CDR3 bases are TGTGCCAGCAGGGTCGCCGGGCGAGGGGACACTGAAGCTTTCTTT.

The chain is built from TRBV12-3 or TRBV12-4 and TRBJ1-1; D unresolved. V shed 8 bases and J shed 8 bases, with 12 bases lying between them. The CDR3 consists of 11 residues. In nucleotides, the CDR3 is TGTGCCAGCGGTCAGTCTGGGGAAGCTTTCTTT. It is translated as CASGQSGEAFF.

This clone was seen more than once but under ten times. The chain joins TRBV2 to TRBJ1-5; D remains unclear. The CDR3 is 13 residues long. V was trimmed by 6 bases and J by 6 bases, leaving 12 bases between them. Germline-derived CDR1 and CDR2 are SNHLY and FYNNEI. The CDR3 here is CASRMVRLQPQHF. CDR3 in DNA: TGTGCCAGCAGGATGGTTCGACTTCAGCCCCAGCATTTT.

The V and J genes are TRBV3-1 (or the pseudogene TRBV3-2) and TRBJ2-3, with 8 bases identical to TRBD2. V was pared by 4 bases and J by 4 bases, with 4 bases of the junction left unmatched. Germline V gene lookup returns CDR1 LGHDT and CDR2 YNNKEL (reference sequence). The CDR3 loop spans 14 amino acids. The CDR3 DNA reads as TGTGCCAGCAGCCCCCCGGGGGGGCCAGATACGCAGTATTTT. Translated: CASSPPGGPDTQYF.

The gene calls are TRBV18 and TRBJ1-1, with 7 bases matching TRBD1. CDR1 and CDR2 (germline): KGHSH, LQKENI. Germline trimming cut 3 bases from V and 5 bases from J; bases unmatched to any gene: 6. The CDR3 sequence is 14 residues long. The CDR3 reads CASSPLTGKTEAFF. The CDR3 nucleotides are TGTGCCAGCTCACCGCTGACAGGGAAGACTGAAGCTTTCTTT.

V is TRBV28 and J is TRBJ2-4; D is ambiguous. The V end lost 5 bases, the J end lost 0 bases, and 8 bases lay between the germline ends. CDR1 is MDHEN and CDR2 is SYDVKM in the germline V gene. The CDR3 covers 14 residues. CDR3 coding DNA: TGTGCCAGCAGTCCCGCTTCAGCCAAAAACATTCAGTACTTC. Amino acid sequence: CASSPASAKNIQYF.

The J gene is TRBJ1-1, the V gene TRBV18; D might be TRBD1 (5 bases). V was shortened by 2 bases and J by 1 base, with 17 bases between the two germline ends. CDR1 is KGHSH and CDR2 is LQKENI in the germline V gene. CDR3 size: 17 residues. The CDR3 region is CASSPNLSGTGNTEAFF. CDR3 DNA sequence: TGTGCCAGCTCACCAAACTTATCCGGGACGGGGAACACTGAAGCTTTCTTT.

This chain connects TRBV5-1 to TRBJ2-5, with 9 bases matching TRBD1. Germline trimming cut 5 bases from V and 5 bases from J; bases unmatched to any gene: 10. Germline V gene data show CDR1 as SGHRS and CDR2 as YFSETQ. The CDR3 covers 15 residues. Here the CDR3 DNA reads TGCGCCAGCAGATACCGGGACAGGGAAGTGGAGACCCAGTACTTC. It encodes CASRYRDREVETQYF.

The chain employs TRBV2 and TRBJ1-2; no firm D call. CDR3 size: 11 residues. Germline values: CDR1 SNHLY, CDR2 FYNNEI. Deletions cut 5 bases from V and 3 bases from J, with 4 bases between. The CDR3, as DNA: TGTGCCAGCAGTTTCGACTATGGCTACACCTTC. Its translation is CASSFDYGYTF.

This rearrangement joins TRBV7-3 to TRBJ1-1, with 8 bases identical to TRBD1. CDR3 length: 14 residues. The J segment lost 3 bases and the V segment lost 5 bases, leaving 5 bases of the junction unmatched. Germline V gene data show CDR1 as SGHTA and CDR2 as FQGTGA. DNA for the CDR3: TGTGCCAGCAGCAATCAGGGGGCGGACACTGAAGCTTTCTTT. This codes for CASSNQGADTEAFF. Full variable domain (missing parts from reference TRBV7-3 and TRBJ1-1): GAGVSQTPSNKVTEKGKYVELRCDPISGHTALYWYRQSLGQGPEFLIYFQGTGAADDSGLPNDRFFAVRPEGSVSTLKIQRTERGDSAVYLCASSNQGADTEAFFGQGTRLTVV.

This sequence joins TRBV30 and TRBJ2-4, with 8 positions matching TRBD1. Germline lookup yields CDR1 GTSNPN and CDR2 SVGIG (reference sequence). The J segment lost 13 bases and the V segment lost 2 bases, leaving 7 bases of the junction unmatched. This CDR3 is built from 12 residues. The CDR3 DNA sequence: TGTGCCTGGAGTTCGTTGGACAGGGCACAGTACTTC. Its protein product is CAWSSLDRAQYF.

CDR3 sequence (DNA): TGTGCCAGTAGTATAGGACAGACGCTCTCCTACGAGCAGTACTTC. Translation gives CASSIGQTLSYEQYF. V gene TRBV19 combines with J gene TRBJ2-7; a possible D gene is TRBD1 (5 bases). Germline CDR1 reads LNHDA; CDR2 reads SQIVND (reference sequence). The CDR3 totals 15 residues. V was pared by 1 base and J by 0 bases, with 10 bases between.

CDR3 sequence (DNA): TGTGCCAGCAGCCAAGTTCTAGCGGGGGGGCTGGAGACCCAGTACTTC. Its translation: CASSQVLAGGLETQYF. V is TRBV3-1 (or the pseudogene TRBV3-2) and J is TRBJ2-5, with TRBD2 identical over 12 bases. V lost 1 base, J lost 5 bases, and 5 bases stayed unmatched. The CDR3 length is 16 residues. CDR1 is LGHDT, CDR2 YNNKEL, per germline (reference sequence).

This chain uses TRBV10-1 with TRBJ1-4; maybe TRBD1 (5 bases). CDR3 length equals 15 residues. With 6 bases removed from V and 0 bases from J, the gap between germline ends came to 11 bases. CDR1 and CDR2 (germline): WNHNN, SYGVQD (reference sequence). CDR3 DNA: TGCGCCAGCAGCCGGACATCCGCAACTAATGAAAAACTGTTTTTT. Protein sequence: CASSRTSATNEKLFF.

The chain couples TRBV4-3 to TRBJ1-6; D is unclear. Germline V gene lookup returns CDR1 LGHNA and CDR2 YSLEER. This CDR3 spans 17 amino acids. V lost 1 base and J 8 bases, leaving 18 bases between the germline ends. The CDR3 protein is CASSQVNSRRKDSPLHF. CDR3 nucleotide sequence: TGCGCCAGCAGCCAAGTAAACTCGAGACGGAAAGATTCACCCCTCCACTTT.

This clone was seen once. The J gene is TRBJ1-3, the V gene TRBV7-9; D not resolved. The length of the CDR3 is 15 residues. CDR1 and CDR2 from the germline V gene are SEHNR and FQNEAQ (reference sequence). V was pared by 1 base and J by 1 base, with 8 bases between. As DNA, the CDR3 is TGTGCCAGCAGCTTAGAGCCGGGTTCTGGAAACACCATATATTTT. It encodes CASSLEPGSGNTIYF.

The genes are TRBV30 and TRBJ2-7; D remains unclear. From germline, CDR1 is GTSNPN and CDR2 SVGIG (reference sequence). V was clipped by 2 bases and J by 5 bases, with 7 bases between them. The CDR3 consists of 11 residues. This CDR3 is CAWSSRHEQYF. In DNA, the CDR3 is TGTGCCTGGAGTTCCCGTCACGAGCAGTACTTC.

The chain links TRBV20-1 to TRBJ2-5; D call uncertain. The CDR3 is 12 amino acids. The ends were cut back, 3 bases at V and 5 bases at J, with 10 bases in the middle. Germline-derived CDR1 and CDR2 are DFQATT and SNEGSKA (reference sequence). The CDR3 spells CSASRVRETQYF. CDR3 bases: TGCAGTGCTAGTAGGGTCCGGGAGACCCAGTACTTC.

The CDR3 sequence: CASTPGRKYF. The CDR3 nucleotides read TGTGCCAGCACACCGGGACGGAAGTACTTC. This chain joins TRBV28 and TRBJ2-7; D may correspond to TRBD1 or TRBD2 (5 bases each). CDR1 and CDR2 from the germline V gene are MDHEN and SYDVKM. This CDR3 is built from 10 residues. Between the trimmed V and J ends, which lost 7 bases and 11 bases, there was a span of 12 bases.

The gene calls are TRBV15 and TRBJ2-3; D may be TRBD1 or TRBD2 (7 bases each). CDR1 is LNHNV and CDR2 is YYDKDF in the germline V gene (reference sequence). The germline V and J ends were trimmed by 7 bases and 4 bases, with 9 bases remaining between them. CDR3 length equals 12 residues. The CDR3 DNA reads TGTGCCACCACAGGGGGGGCAGATACGCAGTATTTT. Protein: CATTGGADTQYF.

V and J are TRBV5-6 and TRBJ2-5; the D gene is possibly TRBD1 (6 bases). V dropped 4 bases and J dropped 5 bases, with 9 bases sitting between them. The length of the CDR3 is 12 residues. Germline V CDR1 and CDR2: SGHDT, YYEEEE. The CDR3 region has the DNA TGTGCCAGCAGCACAGGGTTGGAGACCCAGTACTTC. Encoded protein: CASSTGLETQYF.

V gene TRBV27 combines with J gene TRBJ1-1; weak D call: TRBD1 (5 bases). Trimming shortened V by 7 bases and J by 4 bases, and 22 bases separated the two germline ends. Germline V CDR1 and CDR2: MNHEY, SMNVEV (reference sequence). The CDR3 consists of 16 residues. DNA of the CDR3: TGTGCCAGCACCCCTAATGGGGGTGCAGGAGGCACTGAAGCTTTCTTT. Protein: CASTPNGGAGGTEAFF.

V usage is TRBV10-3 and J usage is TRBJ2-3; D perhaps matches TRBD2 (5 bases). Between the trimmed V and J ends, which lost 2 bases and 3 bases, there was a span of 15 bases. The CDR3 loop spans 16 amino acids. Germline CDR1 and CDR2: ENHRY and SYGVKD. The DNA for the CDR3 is TGTGCCATCAGTGAGGTTGGAGCCGCGGGTACAGATACGCAGTATTTT. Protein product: CAISEVGAAGTDTQYF.

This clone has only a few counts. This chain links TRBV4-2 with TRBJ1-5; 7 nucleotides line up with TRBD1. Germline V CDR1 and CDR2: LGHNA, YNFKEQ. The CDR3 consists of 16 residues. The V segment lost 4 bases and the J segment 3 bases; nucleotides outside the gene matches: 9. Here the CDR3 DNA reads TGTGCCAGCAGCCGTAACACCGGGACAGACAATCAGCCCCAGCATTTT. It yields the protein CASSRNTGTDNQPQHF.

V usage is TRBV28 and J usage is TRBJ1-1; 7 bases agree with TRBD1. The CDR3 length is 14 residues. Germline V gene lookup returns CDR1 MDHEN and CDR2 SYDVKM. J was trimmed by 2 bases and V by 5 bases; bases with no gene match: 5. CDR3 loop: CASSLGQRNTEAFF. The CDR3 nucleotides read TGTGCCAGCAGTCTGGGACAGAGAAACACTGAAGCTTTCTTT.

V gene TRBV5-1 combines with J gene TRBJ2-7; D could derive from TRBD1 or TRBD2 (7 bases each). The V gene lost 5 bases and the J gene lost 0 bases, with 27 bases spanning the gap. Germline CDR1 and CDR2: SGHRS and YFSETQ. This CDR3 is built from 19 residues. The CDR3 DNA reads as TGCGCCAGCAGTTACCTCCCCGGGGTACCCAGGGGGGGCTCCTACGAGCAGTACTTC. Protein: CASSYLPGVPRGGSYEQYF.

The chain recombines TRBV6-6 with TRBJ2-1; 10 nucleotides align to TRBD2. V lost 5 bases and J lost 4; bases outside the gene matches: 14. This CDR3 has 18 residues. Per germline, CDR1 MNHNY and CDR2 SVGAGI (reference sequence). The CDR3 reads CASSPDPPTSGVYNEQFF. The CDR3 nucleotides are TGTGCCAGCAGTCCTGACCCGCCTACTAGCGGGGTATACAATGAGCAGTTCTTC.

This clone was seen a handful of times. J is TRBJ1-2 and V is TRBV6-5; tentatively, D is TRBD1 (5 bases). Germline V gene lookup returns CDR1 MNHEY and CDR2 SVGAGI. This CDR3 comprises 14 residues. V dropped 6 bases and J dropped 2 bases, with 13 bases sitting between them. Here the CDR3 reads CASSPGGVNYGYTF. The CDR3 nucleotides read TGTGCCAGCAGCCCCGGGGGGGTAAACTATGGCTACACCTTC.